The present TCR beta chain was sequenced within a study of T cell responses to AZD1222 COVID-19 vaccine. General observations from the study: Across the whole spike, CD4 TCRs peaked at regions 160-218 and 743-854.

Profiling relied on immunoSEQ multiplex PCR, and the TCRdb table lists in-frame clones only, not all of them. The sample shows 100,000 to 150,000 clones, roughly 90% of them seen only once. A word on this clone: The antigen is unknown.

The CDR3 is 13 residues long. This receptor was identified in an adult in good health. Here the sequenced sample was peripheral blood, taken on day 0 of AZD1222 vaccination. The chain combines TRBV21-1 with TRBJ1-3. TRBV21-1 is a known pseudogene. The CDR3 nucleotides are TGTGCCAGCAGCAAAAGGGGGAGGAACACCATATATTTT. Its translation is CASSKRGRNTIYF.